This is a list of T cell receptor beta chains from one sample in a study of shared clonotypes between healthy human individuals. The method was immunoSEQ multiplex PCR; TCRdb's version includes in-frame clones alone and lacks a portion of them. Seen here are 760,000 or so clones, 90% to 97% observed once, and the top ten hold about 0.21%. The specimen was naive CD8+ T cells sorted from blood. The receptors were gathered from a man aged 25 to 40 in good health. Both conserved end residues are part of each CDR3. Fields, in order: clone size, V gene, J gene, D gene, CDR3 DNA, CDR3 protein. A D gene is named only where the DNA matches it firmly. The size field is filled for only some rows; it gives once, few, many or a size class.

few	TRBV7-9	TRBJ2-7	NA	TGTGCCAGCAGCCTATCGACAGGACAACTATCCTACGAGCAGTACTTC	CASSLSTGQLSYEQYF
once	TRBV11-2	TRBJ1-1	TRBD1	TGTGCCAGCAGCCCTAGTCGGGACAGCCCCCCACATGGCACTGAAGCTTTCTTT	CASSPSRDSPPHGTEAFF
NA	TRBV30	TRBJ2-7	NA	TGTGCCTGGAGTGACCCCCCATACGAGCAGTACTTC	CAWSDPPYEQYF
NA	TRBV11-2	TRBJ2-5	NA	TGTGCCAGCAGCTTAAGAGGCAGGGGAGAGACCCAGTACTTC	CASSLRGRGETQYF
NA	TRBV7-9	TRBJ2-3	NA	TGTGCCAGCAGCAAGTCCGAGGTTGAAGATACGCAGTATTTT	CASSKSEVEDTQYF
NA	TRBV7-9	TRBJ2-7	TRBD1	TGTGCCAGCCTACAGGGGGACTTGAGCTCCTACGAGCAGTACTTC	CASLQGDLSSYEQYF
NA	TRBV7-6	TRBJ2-7	NA	TGTGCCAGCAGCTTAGAGGGCAGATACGAGCAGTACTTC	CASSLEGRYEQYF
NA	TRBV11-2	TRBJ2-5	NA	TGTGCCAGCAGCTTAGAATTTCGGGCAGGACAAGAGACCCAGTACTTC	CASSLEFRAGQETQYF
NA	TRBV6-1	TRBJ2-5	NA	TGTGCCAGCAGTGAACAACAGCTGGGGGAGACCCAGTACTTC	CASSEQQLGETQYF
NA	TRBV5-1	TRBJ1-2	NA	TGCGCCAGCAGCTTGGCCCGAGGAGGGATCTATGGCTACACCTTC	CASSLARGGIYGYTF
NA	TRBV4-3	TRBJ1-1	TRBD1	TGCGCCAGCAGCCACGGACAGGGCAGCACTGAAGCTTTCTTT	CASSHGQGSTEAFF
NA	TRBV28	TRBJ2-3	TRBD1	TGTGCCAGCAGTTTTCTCGGACAGGGGAGCACAGATACGCAGTATTTT	CASSFLGQGSTDTQYF
once	TRBV7-2	TRBJ2-7	NA	TGTGCCAGCAGCCCGCAAGCCACAGGTCACCTCGAGCAGTACTTC	CASSPQATGHLEQYF
NA	TRBV6-6	TRBJ2-3	NA	TGTGCCAGCAGTTACGGGGCCACAGATACGCAGTATTTT	CASSYGATDTQYF
NA	TRBV14	TRBJ2-7	NA	TGTGCCAGCAGCGAGACAGAAGTCCTCTCCTACGAGCAGTACTTC	CASSETEVLSYEQYF
NA	TRBV5-6	TRBJ2-1	NA	TGTGCCAGCGGGAAGGGCTACAATGAGCAGTTCTTC	CASGKGYNEQFF
once	TRBV7-9	TRBJ1-2	NA	TGTGCCAGCAGCCTAACGACAGTGACAGGTTATGGCTACACCTTC	CASSLTTVTGYGYTF
once	TRBV11-3	TRBJ2-7	NA	TGTGCCAGCACCCTGCTCTCGGACCCCTACGAGCAGTACTTC	CASTLLSDPYEQYF
NA	TRBV2	TRBJ2-1	TRBD2	TGTGCCAGCAGCGCGGGAGGTTTTTATGAGCAGTTCTTC	CASSAGGFYEQFF
NA	TRBV7-9	TRBJ1-1	NA	TGTGCCAGCAGCTTAGCGACGGGGGGAGCTTTCTTT	CASSLATGGAFF
NA	TRBV28	TRBJ2-7	NA	TGTGCCAGCAGTTTACCTTCTCCGACCCTATATGACGAGCAGTACTTC	CASSLPSPTLYDEQYF
NA	TRBV7-2	TRBJ2-1	TRBD2	TGTGCCAGCAGCCTAGAGACTAGCGGGAGGGCCTTTAATGAGCAGTTCTTC	CASSLETSGRAFNEQFF
NA	TRBV27	TRBJ2-1	TRBD2	TGTGCCTCTCAGTTCCTTAGCGGGAGCTCCTACAATGAGCAGTTCTTC	CASQFLSGSSYNEQFF
NA	TRBV2	TRBJ2-6	TRBD1	TGTGCCAGCAGGACGGCCGGGACAGGGACACTCGGTGGGGCCAACGTCCTGACTTTC	CASRTAGTGTLGGANVLTF
NA	TRBV11-2	TRBJ1-1	NA	TGTGCCAGCAGCTTAGCTGGGGCACTGAACACTGAAGCTTTCTTT	CASSLAGALNTEAFF
once	TRBV12-5	TRBJ2-1	NA	TGTGCTAGTGGTTTGGTACCCAATGAGCAGTTCTTC	CASGLVPNEQFF
NA	TRBV23-1	TRBJ2-7	NA	TGCGCCACGTATACCGGGACCCTCTACGAGCAGTACTTC	CATYTGTLYEQYF
NA	TRBV28	TRBJ2-7	NA	TGTGCCAGCAGCAGCAGGGCCCCCTACGAGCAGTACTTC	CASSSRAPYEQYF
few	TRBV7-6	TRBJ1-1	NA	TGTGCCAGCAGCTTACCCCCGACAGGAGGGCTAATGAACACTGAAGCTTTCTTT	CASSLPPTGGLMNTEAFF
NA	TRBV5-4	TRBJ2-2	TRBD1	TGTGCCAGCAGCTTGGAAGGACAGGGAATATCTGGGGAGCTGTTTTTT	CASSLEGQGISGELFF
once	TRBV27	TRBJ1-5	NA	TGTGCCAGCAGTTTTACAGGGCTTAATCAGCCCCAGCATTTT	CASSFTGLNQPQHF
few	TRBV10-1	TRBJ1-2	TRBD1	TGCGCCAGCAGCCCGGGACAGACCTATGGCTACACCTTC	CASSPGQTYGYTF
once	TRBV5-1	TRBJ2-3	NA	TGCGCCAGTAGCTACCTTACAGATACGCAGTATTTT	CASSYLTDTQYF
NA	TRBV28	TRBJ2-7	TRBD1	TGTGCCAGCAAGGATCCCGGCGGGACAGGCTACGAGCAGTACTTC	CASKDPGGTGYEQYF
once	TRBV4-1	TRBJ2-5	TRBD2	TGCGCCAGCAGCCAAGATCGGACTAGCGGGAGGATTTTGGAGACCCAGTACTTC	CASSQDRTSGRILETQYF
NA	TRBV4-2	TRBJ1-5	NA	TGTGCCAGCAGCCATCAGGCGCTGGCAAGCAATCAGCCCCAGCATTTT	CASSHQALASNQPQHF
once	TRBV7-9	TRBJ2-3	NA	TGTGCCAGCAGCTTGACCCTAAGCGATACGCAGTATTTT	CASSLTLSDTQYF